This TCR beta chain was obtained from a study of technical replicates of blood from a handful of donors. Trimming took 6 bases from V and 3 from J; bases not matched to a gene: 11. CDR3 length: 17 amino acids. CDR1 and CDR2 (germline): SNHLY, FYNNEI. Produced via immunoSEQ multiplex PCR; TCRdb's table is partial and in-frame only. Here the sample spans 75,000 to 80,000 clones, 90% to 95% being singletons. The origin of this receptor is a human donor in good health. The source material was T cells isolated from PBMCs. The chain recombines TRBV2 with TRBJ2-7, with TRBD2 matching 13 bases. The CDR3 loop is CASSGGLAGDLLYEQYF. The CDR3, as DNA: TGTGCCAGCAGCGGAGGACTAGCGGGAGACTTGCTCTACGAGCAGTACTTC.